This is a list of T cell receptor beta chains from one sample in a study of human T cells and chemical hapten exposure. One entry per CDR3 protein results from TCRdb running MiXCR on the RACE reads. Altogether about 180,000 distinct CDR3 sequences are present, 25% to 30% being singletons, with the ten largest covering about 2.8%. Sequencing used whole blood, obtained in connection with sensitization to the hapten diphenylcyclopropenone (DPC). The receptors were gathered from a woman younger than 45 with alopecia areata. Some clones in this sample may be carry-over from other donors' samples. Both conserved end residues are part of each CDR3. Fields, in order: J gene, D gene, clone size, V gene, CDR3 protein, CDR3 DNA. A D gene is named only where the DNA matches it firmly. Some rows mark clone size as missing; the rest say once, few, many or name a class of expanded clone.

TRBJ2-3 | TRBD2 | NA | TRBV29-1 | CSVTSGAWRTQYF | TGCAGCGTTACTAGCGGGGCTTGGCGTACGCAGTATTTT
TRBJ2-1 | NA | many | TRBV12-3/TRBV12-4 | CASSSQGYEQFF | TGTGCCAGCAGTTCACAGGGATATGAGCAGTTCTTC
TRBJ1-1 | NA | NA | TRBV28 | CASIAEKIRGAFF | TGTGCCAGCATCGCCGAAAAGATTAGGGGGGCTTTCTTT
TRBJ2-7 | TRBD2 | NA | TRBV14 | CASSQGIRTSGRRVYEQYF | TGTGCCAGCAGCCAAGGAATTCGGACTAGCGGGAGACGGGTCTACGAGCAGTACTTC
TRBJ2-2 | NA | NA | TRBV7-2 | CASSYQWNTGELFF | TGTGCCAGCAGCTATCAGTGGAACACCGGGGAGCTGTTTTTT
TRBJ2-2 | TRBD1 | NA | TRBV3-1 | CASSQVSGTAVIGELFF | TGTGCCAGCAGCCAAGTCTCCGGGACAGCGGTGATCGGGGAGCTGTTTTTT
TRBJ2-2 | NA | NA | TRBV7-7 | CASSLAETTGELFF | TGTGCCAGCAGCTTAGCGGAGACTACCGGGGAGCTGTTTTTT
TRBJ2-1 | NA | few | TRBV11-1 | CASTFGTYNEQFF | TGTGCCAGCACGTTCGGGACTTACAATGAGCAGTTCTTC
TRBJ2-7 | TRBD1 | NA | TRBV29-1 | CSVVPGQGASTLSSEQYF | TGCAGCGTTGTCCCGGGACAGGGGGCTTCCACACTCTCGAGCGAGCAGTACTTC
TRBJ1-2 | NA | few | TRBV7-9 | CASSLGQTNYGYTF | TGTGCCAGCAGCTTAGGACAGACGAACTATGGCTACACCTTC
TRBJ2-5 | NA | few | TRBV28 | CASSSTDSNYF | TGTGCCAGCAGTTCTACGGACAGCAACTACTTC
TRBJ2-7 | NA | NA | TRBV7-2 | CASSLMEGRVYEQYF | TGTGCCAGCAGCTTAATGGAGGGGAGAGTCTACGAGCAGTACTTC
TRBJ2-5 | NA | NA | TRBV28 | CASNRMETQYF | TGTGCCAGCAATCGTATGGAGACCCAGTACTTC
TRBJ2-3 | TRBD1 | NA | TRBV20-1 | CSAGYRGRTDTQYF | TGCAGTGCTGGGTACAGGGGGCGGACAGATACGCAGTATTTT
TRBJ2-1 | TRBD2 | NA | TRBV12-3/TRBV12-4 | CASSFILAGGNEQFF | TGTGCCAGCAGTTTTATTCTAGCGGGAGGGAATGAGCAGTTCTTC
TRBJ2-5 | TRBD2 | NA | TRBV14 | CASSQRTPGLGGAQYF | TGTGCCAGCAGCCAACGGACGCCTGGACTAGGTGGCGCCCAGTACTTC
TRBJ2-1 | TRBD2 | NA | TRBV10-3 | CATAMGLAGTNEQFF | TGTGCCACCGCGATGGGACTAGCGGGGACAAATGAGCAGTTCTTC
TRBJ1-2 | NA | few | TRBV29-1 | CSVERGSGGYTF | TGCAGCGTTGAAAGGGGGTCGGGTGGCTACACCTTC
TRBJ2-5 | NA | few | TRBV5-1 | CASSLSALQETQYF | TGCGCCAGCAGCTTGTCGGCGCTCCAAGAGACCCAGTACTTC
TRBJ2-3 | TRBD1 | NA | TRBV29-1 | CSVETGRDGTDTQYF | TGCAGCGTGGAGACAGGGCGAGACGGCACAGATACGCAGTATTTT
TRBJ2-2 | TRBD2 | NA | TRBV20-1 | CSAPAGRGELFF | TGCAGTGCTCCAGCGGGAAGGGGGGAGCTGTTTTTT
TRBJ1-6 | NA | few | TRBV4-1 | CASSSFRTSNSPLHF | TGCGCCAGCAGCTCATTTCGGACGAGTAATTCACCCCTCCACTTT
TRBJ1-2 | NA | NA | TRBV9 | CASSVVPVSYGYTF | TGTGCCAGCAGCGTAGTACCAGTCTCCTATGGCTACACCTTC
TRBJ1-5 | NA | few | TRBV7-2 | CASSLQGYQPQHF | TGTGCCAGCAGCTTACAGGGTTATCAGCCCCAGCATTTT
TRBJ2-5 | NA | NA | TRBV4-2 | CASSQDPAETQYF | TGTGCCAGCAGCCAAGATCCGGCAGAGACCCAGTACTTC
TRBJ2-2 | NA | NA | TRBV29-1 | CSVEELGGPTGELFF | TGCAGCGTTGAAGAGCTGGGGGGCCCCACCGGGGAGCTGTTTTTT
TRBJ2-3 | TRBD2 | few | TRBV5-1 | CASSLAGTRRTDTQYF | TGCGCCAGCAGCTTGGCCGGGACTAGAAGGACAGATACGCAGTATTTT
TRBJ1-1 | NA | NA | TRBV11-1 | CASSPSKSTEAFF | TGTGCCAGCAGCCCCAGCAAGAGCACTGAAGCTTTCTTT
TRBJ2-5 | TRBD1 | NA | TRBV6-2/TRBV6-3 | CASSYGQGLTETQYF | TGTGCCAGCAGTTACGGACAGGGGCTGACAGAGACCCAGTACTTC
TRBJ1-5 | TRBD1 | few | TRBV28 | CASSVRDRGIQPQHF | TGTGCCAGCAGTGTCCGGGACAGGGGGATTCAGCCCCAGCATTTT
TRBJ2-1 | TRBD2 | NA | TRBV4-2 | CASSQEASGVGNEQFF | TGTGCCAGCAGCCAAGAAGCTAGCGGGGTAGGCAATGAGCAGTTCTTC
TRBJ2-3 | NA | few | TRBV5-1 | CASSTYRITDTQYF | TGCGCCAGCAGCACCTACAGAATCACAGATACGCAGTATTTT
TRBJ2-7 | TRBD1 | NA | TRBV29-1 | CSVEERQGADYEQYF | TGCAGCGTTGAAGAAAGACAGGGGGCGGACTACGAGCAGTACTTC